These 26 T cell receptor beta chains were sequenced from one sample in a study of blood T cell repertoires in COVID-19. Here immunoSEQ multiplex PCR was the method, and the copy in TCRdb shows in-frame clones only, minus some. Of 110,000 or so clones detected, around 83% appear once; the ten largest clones hold around 3.5%. The sample was peripheral blood. The receptors here all came from a middle-aged man with acute or convalescent COVID-19.

V and J are TRBV12-5 and TRBJ1-2; D ambiguous. The CDR3 extends over 12 amino acids. Trimming removed 4 bases at V and 8 bases at J, with 11 bases between. CDR1 is LGHNT, CDR2 FRNRAP, per germline. The CDR3: CASGSTVLGYTF. The CDR3 DNA reads as TGTGCTAGTGGTTCAACAGTGCTAGGCTACACCTTC.

This chain connects TRBV9 to TRBJ2-5, with 8 bases matching TRBD1. The CDR3 consists of 14 residues. Looked up from germline, CDR1 is SGDLS and CDR2 is YYNGEE. V shed 3 bases, J shed 1 base, and the junction held 2 bases outside the gene matches. Written as DNA, the CDR3 is TGTGCCAGCAGCGGGACAGGGCTCCAAGAGACCCAGTACTTC. It translates to CASSGTGLQETQYF.

The chain uses TRBV30 and TRBJ1-6, with 7 bases aligning to TRBD1. The germline V gene encodes CDR1 GTSNPN and CDR2 SVGIG (reference sequence). The CDR3 is 15 amino acids. V dropped 1 base and J dropped 10; count of bases not matched to a gene: 10. The CDR3 spells CAWSAGTVGRSPLHF. The CDR3 nucleotides read TGTGCCTGGAGTGCGGGGACAGTGGGGCGGTCACCCCTCCACTTT.

The J gene is TRBJ2-7, the V gene TRBV5-5; 8 bases agree with TRBD1. Germline V gives CDR1 SGHKS, CDR2 YYEKEE (reference sequence). V lost 4 bases and J lost 7; bases outside the gene matches: 7. The CDR3 is made up of 13 amino acids. In DNA form, the CDR3 reads TGTGCCAGCAGCAGGGACAGGCTGGGGGAGCAGTACTTC. This sequence encodes CASSRDRLGEQYF.

V gene TRBV24-1 combines with J gene TRBJ2-2; 7 bases match TRBD2. This CDR3 is 13 amino acids long. V was pared by 10 bases and J by 5 bases, with 6 bases of the junction left unmatched. CDR1 and CDR2 (germline): KGHDR, SFDVKD. Written as DNA, the CDR3 is TGTGCCACTTCCAGAGCGGGAACCGGGGAGCTGTTTTTT. Translated: CATSRAGTGELFF.

This chain links TRBV12-3 or TRBV12-4 with TRBJ2-1, with TRBD1 matching over 7 bases. V gave up 3 bases and J gave up 10 bases; unmatched junction bases: 6. CDR3 length: 13 residues. CDR3 loop: CASSFRQGDEQFF. The DNA of the CDR3 is TGTGCCAGCAGTTTTCGGCAGGGGGACGAGCAGTTCTTC.

The rearrangement links TRBV7-2 to TRBJ2-2, with D tentatively TRBD2 (5 bases). The V and J ends lost 2 bases and 4 bases respectively, with 17 bases between them. CDR1 and CDR2 (germline): SGHTA, FQGNSA. This CDR3 is built from 17 residues. In DNA form, the CDR3 reads TGTGCCAGCAGCTTACTCTTAACCGCCGAGGGCACCGGGGAGCTGTTTTTT. This sequence encodes CASSLLLTAEGTGELFF.

The rearrangement uses TRBV7-9 and TRBJ1-1; no definite D call. V lost 1 base to trimming and J lost 7 bases, with 13 bases between them. CDR3 size: 14 residues. Germline V gives CDR1 SEHNR, CDR2 FQNEAQ (reference sequence). In DNA form, the CDR3 reads TGTGCCAGCAGCTTAGTGGCGGGTATTGGTGAAGCTTTCTTT. Translated, it gives CASSLVAGIGEAFF. Full variable domain (outside the CDR3, taken from reference TRBV7-9 and TRBJ1-1): DTGVSQNPRHKITKRGQNVTFRCDPISEHNRLYWYRQTLGQGPEFLTYFQNEAQLEKSRLLSDRFSAERPKGSFSTLEIQRTEQGDSAMYLCASSLVAGIGEAFFGQGTRLTVV.

This clone showed up just once. The chain links TRBV9 to TRBJ2-3; possible D gene TRBD2, 5 bases. The V gene lost 0 bases and the J gene lost 4 bases, with 12 bases spanning the gap. There are 15 residues in the CDR3. The germline CDR1 and CDR2 sequences are SGDLS and YYNGEE. The CDR3 DNA reads as TGTGCCAGCAGCGTAGCTTTTGGGGAGTCAGATACGCAGTATTTT. This encodes CASSVAFGESDTQYF.

This CDR3 is CASSFRPPRFVDEKLFF. The DNA for the CDR3 is TGTGCCAGCAGCTTCCGCCCACCGCGTTTCGTGGATGAAAAACTGTTTTTT. V and J are TRBV7-9 and TRBJ1-4; unclear D gene. This CDR3 has 17 amino acids. The germline gives CDR1 SEHNR, CDR2 FQNEAQ (reference sequence). Trimming took 3 bases from V and 6 from J, leaving 20 bases between them. The full variable domain, its missing parts supplied by reference TRBV7-9 and TRBJ1-4, is DTGVSQNPRHKITKRGQNVTFRCDPISEHNRLYWYRQTLGQGPEFLTYFQNEAQLEKSRLLSDRFSAERPKGSFSTLEIQRTEQGDSAMYLCASSFRPPRFVDEKLFFGSGTQLSVL.

This clone appeared a few times. The V call is TRBV12-5, the J call TRBJ2-2; 8 bases align to TRBD1. CDR1 is LGHNT, CDR2 FRNRAP, per germline. V trimming: 2 bases; J trimming: 6 bases; junction bases outside the gene matches: 17. This CDR3 contains 19 residues. In DNA, the CDR3 is TGTGCTAGTGGTTTGACGATGACAGGGGTCGGGACTGACGCCGGGGAGCTGTTTTTT. This translates into CASGLTMTGVGTDAGELFF.

The chain couples TRBV7-2 to TRBJ1-2; TRBD1 aligns across 7 bases. This CDR3 is 14 amino acids long. The ends lost 4 bases at V and 6 bases at J; junction bases unmatched: 8. Looked up from germline, CDR1 is SGHTA and CDR2 is FQGNSA. The CDR3 protein is CASSSWTGSHGYTF. CDR3 DNA sequence: TGTGCCAGCAGCTCCTGGACAGGAAGCCATGGCTACACCTTC. Together with reference TRBV7-2 and TRBJ1-2, the CDR3 gives the full variable domain: GAGVSQSPSNKVTEKGKDVELRCDPISGHTALYWYRQSLGQGLEFLIYFQGNSAPDKSGLPSDRFSAERTGGSVSTLTIQRTQQEDSAVYLCASSSWTGSHGYTFGSGTRLTVV.

J is TRBJ2-1 and V is TRBV23-1; 7 bases agree with TRBD1. TRBV23-1 is reported as an ORF; its role is uncertain. Losses at the gene ends were 9 bases for V and 6 bases for J; bases not matched to a gene: 8. The CDR3 spans 13 residues. The CDR3 sequence: CARDRDIFNEQFF. The DNA of the CDR3 is TGCGCCAGAGACAGGGACATATTCAATGAGCAGTTCTTC.

The chain joins TRBV7-3 to TRBJ2-3; 12 bases align to TRBD1. CDR3 size: 16 residues. V shed 1 base, J shed 6 bases, and the junction held 5 bases outside the gene matches. CDR1 is SGHTA and CDR2 is FQGTGA in the germline V gene. The CDR3 reads CASSLMGTGGFDTQYF. Here the CDR3 DNA reads TGTGCCAGCAGCTTAATGGGGACAGGGGGCTTCGATACGCAGTATTTT.

This clone has a single count. This sequence joins TRBV9 and TRBJ1-3; D is perhaps TRBD1 (6 bases). Germline CDR1 reads SGDLS; CDR2 reads YYNGEE. This CDR3 comprises 19 residues. The V gene lost 4 bases and the J gene lost 0 bases, with 23 bases spanning the gap. CDR3 coding DNA: TGTGCCAGCAGCACCCCCGGGACGGGGGGCACATTCTCTGGAAACACCATATATTTT. Amino acid sequence: CASSTPGTGGTFSGNTIYF.

With respect to this clone: The junction and the germline gene differ at one end; a read error may be behind it. CDR3 sequence: CASSQVRMNRVELPLF. In nucleotides, the CDR3 is TGTGCCAGCAGCCAAGTAAGGATGAACAGGGTTGAGTTACCGCTCTTC. V usage is TRBV14 and J usage is TRBJ2-1; weak D call: TRBD1 (6 bases). CDR1 SGHDN and CDR2 FVKESK come from the germline V gene. The CDR3 loop spans 16 amino acids.

The chain links TRBV19 to TRBJ1-2, with D hard to call. Germline CDR1 LNHDA, CDR2 SQIVND (reference sequence). Deletions cut 5 bases from V and 3 bases from J, with 4 bases between. The CDR3 runs 11 residues. The CDR3 DNA follows: TGTGCCAGTAGTCTTCACTATGGCTACACCTTC. Encoded protein: CASSLHYGYTF.

The gene calls are TRBV10-3 and TRBJ2-2; TRBD1 is a possible D gene (5 bases). The CDR3 loop spans 15 amino acids. Trimming shortened V by 8 bases and J by 1 base, and 14 bases separated the two germline ends. Germline CDR1 ENHRY, CDR2 SYGVKD. The DNA for the CDR3 is TGTGCCATCGGAATTGGAACAGGGAACACCGGGGAGCTGTTTTTT. Translating it yields CAIGIGTGNTGELFF.

The gene calls are TRBV21-1 and TRBJ2-4; the table's D call, TRBD1, has no DNA check behind it. TRBV21-1 is given as a pseudogene. This CDR3 is built from 15 residues. The CDR3 loop is CASSKGSRVGYIQYF. The DNA of the CDR3 is TGTGCCAGCAGCAAAGGGTCCAGGGTCGGCTACATTCAGTACTTC.

The chain combines TRBV30 with TRBJ2-1; 9 bases align to TRBD2. The germline CDR1 and CDR2 sequences are GTSNPN and SVGIG (reference sequence). J lost 7 bases, V lost 0 bases, and 10 bases had no gene match. The CDR3 totals 16 residues. This chain's CDR3 is CAWSVRGGGAFNEQFF. The CDR3 DNA is TGTGCCTGGAGTGTACGTGGCGGGGGGGCGTTTAATGAGCAGTTCTTC.

The CDR3 DNA reads as TGTGCCAGCAGTCCCCTCCAGGGGGCTTACACTGAAGCTTTCTTT. Its translation is CASSPLQGAYTEAFF. The chain recombines TRBV5-5 with TRBJ1-1, with 8 bases aligning to TRBD1. Germline trimming cut 5 bases from V and 3 bases from J; bases unmatched to any gene: 9. Per the germline V gene, CDR1 is SGHKS and CDR2 is YYEKEE (reference sequence). The CDR3 contains 15 residues.

The chain carries TRBV3-1 (or the pseudogene TRBV3-2) and TRBJ1-1, with D tentatively TRBD1 (6 bases). From germline, CDR1 is LGHDT and CDR2 YNNKEL (reference sequence). The CDR3 has 13 amino acids. V was pared by 4 bases and J by 5 bases, with 11 bases between. CDR3 region: CASSLQGGTEAFF. In nucleotides, the CDR3 is TGTGCCAGCAGCCTACAGGGAGGGACTGAAGCTTTCTTT.

This chain links TRBV9 with TRBJ2-1; TRBD2 aligns across 13 bases. The J segment lost 9 bases and the V segment lost 1 base, leaving 7 bases of the junction unmatched. The CDR3 is 16 amino acids. Germline V gene data show CDR1 as SGDLS and CDR2 as YYNGEE. The CDR3, as DNA: TGTGCCAGCAGCGTAATACCGGGACTAGCGGGGAGTGAGCAGTTCTTC. Encoded protein: CASSVIPGLAGSEQFF.

This clone has just a few counts. The chain has TRBV6-2 or TRBV6-3 and TRBJ2-4; 7 bases fit TRBD2. With 0 bases clipped from V and 7 bases from J, the junction kept 3 bases outside the gene matches. CDR3 length: 14 amino acids. The germline gives CDR1 MNHEY, CDR2 SVGEGT. The CDR3 DNA reads TGTGCCAGCAGTTACTCGATGACTAGCAACATTCAGTACTTC. Translation gives CASSYSMTSNIQYF.

This chain connects TRBV19 to TRBJ1-5; unclear D gene. Germline CDR1 and CDR2: LNHDA and SQIVND (reference sequence). The CDR3 has 14 residues. Trimming removed 7 bases at V and 3 bases at J, with 13 bases between. CDR3 sequence (DNA): TGTGCCAGTAACCCCGGTGGGCACAATCAGCCCCAGCATTTT. It is translated as CASNPGGHNQPQHF.

The CDR3, as DNA: TGCGCCAGCAGCCCAACGGGACAGGTTACCTACGAGCAGTACTTC. This translates into CASSPTGQVTYEQYF. The chain combines TRBV4-1 with TRBJ2-7; 8 bases are shared with TRBD1. J was trimmed by 2 bases and V by 4 bases; bases with no gene match: 7. This CDR3 region has 15 residues. Germline V gives CDR1 MGHRA, CDR2 YSYEKL.